Detailed here is one T cell receptor (beta chain). Its antigen is currently unknown. These data come from a study of T cells after posttransplantation cyclophosphamide. Regarding the study as a whole: Donor-recipient repertoire similarity was low at 1-2 months, rising over year one. Recipient CMV seropositivity and CMV reactivation strongly tracked TRB clonality. Skin or GI-infiltrating T cells shared few TRB sequences with blood.

Germline values: CDR1 SGHRS, CDR2 YFSETQ. The trim removed 4 bases at V and 0 bases at J, leaving 8 bases unmatched. This CDR3 is 16 amino acids long. Clones were sequenced by immunoSEQ multiplex PCR, and TCRdb holds only the in-frame ones, with some missing. In the table there are fewer than 10,000 clones, over 65% of which are singletons. A marrow graft followed busulfan-fludarabine conditioning, with cyclophosphamide on days +3 and +4. The chain has TRBV5-1 and TRBJ2-3; 7 bases are shared with TRBD1. The sequence was obtained from a female patient aged 40 to 50 who received an allogeneic stem cell transplant from an unrelated donor, was CMV-positive, and had no GVHD. Some T cells may arise from the graft donor. Sequencing was performed on PBMCs, taken after allogeneic stem cell transplant with posttransplant cyclophosphamide. The CDR3 DNA follows: TGCGCCAGCAGCCCCACCCGGGACAGAAGCACAGATACGCAGTATTTT. Translating gives CASSPTRDRSTDTQYF.